The clone carrying this T cell receptor (beta chain) was found a few times. Germline assignment: CDR1 MDHEN and CDR2 SYDVKM. The V segment lost 4 bases and the J segment 0 bases; nucleotides outside the gene matches: 5. The CDR3 extends over 16 amino acids. This specimen comes from a study of blood T cell repertoires in COVID-19. Assay: immunoSEQ multiplex PCR; the TCRdb copy retains only in-frame clones and omits some. This table holds a few hundred thousand clones, roughly four fifths found once. Sequenced input: peripheral blood. The chain recombines TRBV28 with TRBJ1-3; the match to TRBD1 covers 8 bases. This sequence originates from a person aged 70 to 85 with COVID-19, enrolled during active disease. CDR3 in DNA: TGTGCCAGCAGTTCCCCAGGGACAGGCTCTGGAAACACCATATATTTT. Encoded protein: CASSSPGTGSGNTIYF.